The rows below give T cell receptor beta chains drawn from one sample of a study of cytomegalovirus exposure and HLA in healthy donors. Sequencing used immunoSEQ multiplex PCR; TCRdb keeps in-frame clones, though not all of them. The table lists roughly 110,000 clones, about 70% of them singletons. Sequenced sample: PBMCs. The receptors shown here come from a human donor in good health. CDR3s include the opening cysteine and the closing phenylalanine or tryptophan. Fields, in order: clone size, V gene, J gene, D gene, CDR3 protein, CDR3 DNA. D genes are given only for firm matches. Part of the rows lack a size; the others show once, few, many or a class for expanded clones.

>-|TRBV5-8|TRBJ1-1|-
CASRNGVGGEAFF
TGTGCCAGCAGAAACGGGGTGGGGGGGGAAGCTTTCTTT
>-|TRBV14|TRBJ2-7|-
CASSQSGSGSEQYF
TGTGCCAGCAGCCAAAGCGGGTCAGGCTCCGAGCAGTACTTC
>-|TRBV7-3|TRBJ2-3|-
CASSLSASTDTQYF
TGTGCCAGCAGCTTAAGCGCTAGCACAGATACGCAGTATTTT
>-|TRBV29-1|TRBJ1-2|TRBD1
CSVYEVGTGLGGYTF
TGCAGCGTTTATGAAGTGGGGACAGGGCTGGGAGGCTACACCTTC
>-|TRBV6-5|TRBJ2-7|-
CASSYSIQVRYEQYF
TGTGCCAGCAGTTACTCGATCCAGGTCCGCTACGAGCAGTACTTC
>-|TRBV27|TRBJ1-5|-
CASSSDMDQPQHF
TGTGCCAGCAGTTCGGACATGGACCAGCCCCAGCATTTT
>few|TRBV30|TRBJ1-1|TRBD1
CALTGLNTEAFF
TGTGCCTTGACAGGGTTAAACACTGAAGCTTTCTTT
>-|TRBV28|TRBJ1-5|TRBD1
CASSSRGHQPQHF
TGTGCCAGCAGTTCCAGGGGGCATCAGCCCCAGCATTTT
>-|TRBV7-2|TRBJ2-5|TRBD2
CASSPGLAGETQYF
TGTGCCAGCAGCCCTGGACTAGCGGGGGAGACCCAGTACTTC
>few|TRBV5-1|TRBJ2-2|-
CASSPGSNTGELFF
TGCGCCAGCAGCCCCGGGTCGAACACCGGGGAGCTGTTTTTT
>-|TRBV30|TRBJ1-2|-
CAWRSGKGNYGYTF
TGTGCCTGGAGGTCGGGGAAAGGTAACTATGGCTACACCTTC
>-|TRBV15|TRBJ1-4|TRBD1
CATSRDDRGTNEKLFF
TGTGCCACCAGCAGAGACGACAGGGGCACTAATGAAAAACTGTTTTTT
>-|TRBV29-1|TRBJ2-6|-
CSADSSGANVLTF
TGCAGCGCTGACAGCTCTGGGGCCAACGTCCTGACTTTC
>-|TRBV19|TRBJ1-2|-
CASSFPGLQSYGYTF
TGTGCCAGTAGTTTCCCGGGACTCCAGTCCTATGGCTACACCTTC
>few|TRBV2|TRBJ1-2|-
CASSVREGSGYTF
TGTGCCAGCAGTGTAAGGGAGGGATCTGGCTACACCTTC
>once|TRBV28|TRBJ1-1|TRBD1
CASSLWTGGAGNTEAFF
TGTGCCAGCAGTTTATGGACAGGGGGCGCGGGGAACACTGAAGCTTTCTTT
>many|TRBV2|TRBJ2-1|TRBD2
CASLGLAGGNEQFF
TGTGCCAGCCTAGGTCTAGCGGGAGGTAATGAGCAGTTCTTC